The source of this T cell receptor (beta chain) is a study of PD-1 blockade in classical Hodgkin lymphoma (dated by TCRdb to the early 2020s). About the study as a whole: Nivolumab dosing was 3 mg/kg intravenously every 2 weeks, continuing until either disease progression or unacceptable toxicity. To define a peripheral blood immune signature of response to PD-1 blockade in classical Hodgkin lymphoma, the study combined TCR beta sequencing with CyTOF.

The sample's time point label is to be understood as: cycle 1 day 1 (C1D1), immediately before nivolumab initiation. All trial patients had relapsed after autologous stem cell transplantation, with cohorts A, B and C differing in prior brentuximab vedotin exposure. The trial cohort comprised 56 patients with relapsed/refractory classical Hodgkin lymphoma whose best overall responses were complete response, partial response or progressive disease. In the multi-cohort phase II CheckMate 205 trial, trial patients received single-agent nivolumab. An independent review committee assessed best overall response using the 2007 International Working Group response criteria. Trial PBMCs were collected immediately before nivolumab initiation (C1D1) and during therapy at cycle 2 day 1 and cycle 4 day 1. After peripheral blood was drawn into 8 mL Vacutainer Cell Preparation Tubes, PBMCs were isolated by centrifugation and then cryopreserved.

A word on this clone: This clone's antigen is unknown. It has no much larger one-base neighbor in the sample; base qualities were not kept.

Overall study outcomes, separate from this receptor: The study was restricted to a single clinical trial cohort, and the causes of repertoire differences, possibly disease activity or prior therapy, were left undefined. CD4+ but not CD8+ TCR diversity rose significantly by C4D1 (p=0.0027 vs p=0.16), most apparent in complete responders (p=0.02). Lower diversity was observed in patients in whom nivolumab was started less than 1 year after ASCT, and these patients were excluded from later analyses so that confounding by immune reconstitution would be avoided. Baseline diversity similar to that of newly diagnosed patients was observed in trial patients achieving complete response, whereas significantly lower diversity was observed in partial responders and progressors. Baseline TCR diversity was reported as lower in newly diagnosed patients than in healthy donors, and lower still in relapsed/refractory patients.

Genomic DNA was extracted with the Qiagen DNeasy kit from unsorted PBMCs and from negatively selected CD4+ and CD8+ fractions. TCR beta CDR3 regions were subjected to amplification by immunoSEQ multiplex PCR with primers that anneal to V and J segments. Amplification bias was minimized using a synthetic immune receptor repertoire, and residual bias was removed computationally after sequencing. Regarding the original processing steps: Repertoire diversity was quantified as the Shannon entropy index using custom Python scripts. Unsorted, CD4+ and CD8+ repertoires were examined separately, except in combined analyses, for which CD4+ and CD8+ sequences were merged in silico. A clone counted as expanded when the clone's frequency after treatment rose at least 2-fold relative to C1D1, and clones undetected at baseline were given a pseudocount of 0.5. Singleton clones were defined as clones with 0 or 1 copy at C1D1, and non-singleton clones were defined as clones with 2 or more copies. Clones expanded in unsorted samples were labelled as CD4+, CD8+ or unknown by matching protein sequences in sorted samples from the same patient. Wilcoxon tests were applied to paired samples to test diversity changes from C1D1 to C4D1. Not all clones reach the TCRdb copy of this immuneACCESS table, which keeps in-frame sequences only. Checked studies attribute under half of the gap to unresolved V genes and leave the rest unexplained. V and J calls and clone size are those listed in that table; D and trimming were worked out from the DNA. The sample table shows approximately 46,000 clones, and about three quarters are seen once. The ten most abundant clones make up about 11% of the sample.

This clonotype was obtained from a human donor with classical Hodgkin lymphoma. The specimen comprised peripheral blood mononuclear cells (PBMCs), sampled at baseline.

This receptor carries the CDR3 CASSVPRVLSTEAFF. The nucleotides are TGTGCCAGTAGTGTCCCCCGGGTTCTGAGTACTGAAGCTTTCTTT. The rearranged segments are TRBV19 and TRBJ1-1, with no reliable assignment of the D segment. V sheds 5 bases and J sheds 5 bases, leaving 18 bases between their ends. Per the germline V gene (reference sequence), LNHDA is the CDR1 and SQIVND is the CDR2. The CDR3 spans 15 residues, from the cysteine through the phenylalanine. Only CDR3 DNA is held: 45 bases, read in frame from base 1.